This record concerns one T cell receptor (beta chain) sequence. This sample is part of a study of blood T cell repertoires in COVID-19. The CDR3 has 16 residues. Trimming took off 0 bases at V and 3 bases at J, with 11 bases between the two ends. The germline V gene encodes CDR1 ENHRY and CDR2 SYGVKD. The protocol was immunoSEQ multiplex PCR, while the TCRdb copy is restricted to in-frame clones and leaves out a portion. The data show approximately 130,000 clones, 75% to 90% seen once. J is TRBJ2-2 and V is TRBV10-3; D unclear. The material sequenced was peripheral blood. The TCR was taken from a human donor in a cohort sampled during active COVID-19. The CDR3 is CAISESGARDTGELFF. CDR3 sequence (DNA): TGTGCCATCAGTGAGTCAGGCGCCCGGGACACCGGGGAGCTGTTTTTT.